Listed below are T cell receptor beta chains from one sample, sequenced in a study of pediatric ulcerative colitis. Sequencing used immunoSEQ multiplex PCR; TCRdb keeps in-frame clones, though not all of them. The table includes approximately 37,000 clones, 60% to 85% detected once. Sequenced input: gut tissue. The receptors were sampled from a boy aged 5-17 years with severe ulcerative colitis. The CDR3 runs from the conserved cysteine through the conserved F or W.

CASSFRDSPYNEQFF | TRBJ2-1 | TRBV5-8
CASSFQETQYF | TRBJ2-5 | TRBV13
CASSLNKNEQYF | TRBJ2-7 | TRBV13
CASSVTGEYGYTF | TRBJ1-2 | TRBV9
CASSLLTGELFF | TRBJ2-2 | TRBV5-6
CASAGDRNQPQHF | TRBJ1-5 | TRBV19
CASSSAYEQYF | TRBJ2-7 | TRBV6-6
CASSLPGRFHNEQFF | TRBJ2-1 | TRBV5-6
CASSDPLWGNTIYF | TRBJ1-3 | TRBV10-2
CASSVQDYGYTF | TRBJ1-2 | TRBV6-1
CASSPAGPEQFF | TRBJ2-1 | TRBV2
CATLGVNTEAFF | TRBJ1-1 | TRBV21-1
CASSEARGGYIQYF | TRBJ2-4 | TRBV6-1
CASREDRQGGSQPQHF | TRBJ1-5 | TRBV6-1
CASKFQMNTEAFF | TRBJ1-1 | TRBV19
CASSGATGAPYEQYF | TRBJ2-7 | TRBV2
CASSQSGFEETQYF | TRBJ2-5 | TRBV4-1
CASSLDLRQLNTEAFF | TRBJ1-1 | TRBV5-1